The 31 T cell receptor beta chains in this list originate from one sample, sequenced in a study of vaccination effects on CD4 cells after COVID-19. For these TCRs, the target antigens are not known. Sequencing followed a ViraFEST assay step that expanded antigen-specific CD4+ T cells with viral peptide pools. Culture proceeded for about ten days, and CD4+ T cells were then isolated. Absence of prior SARS-CoV-2 infection characterized the vaccine recipients, who showed negative nucleocapsid antibodies. The protocol was immunoSEQ multiplex PCR, while the TCRdb copy is restricted to in-frame clones and leaves out a portion. This table has tens of thousands of clones, more than 75% appearing once. The sample was CD4+ T cells from PBMCs cultured with HCoV-OC43 spike peptides, taken before COVID-19 vaccination. The sample's subset: HCoV-OC43 spike overlapping peptide pool stimulation. Source of these receptors: a human donor who received a COVID-19 vaccine.

This clone occurred once. The chain carries TRBV19 and TRBJ2-2; possibly TRBD1 for D (5 bases). Trimming stripped 7 bases from V and 4 bases from J, with 16 bases between. The germline V gene encodes CDR1 LNHDA and CDR2 SQIVND (reference sequence). The CDR3 is 15 residues long. The CDR3 nucleotides read TGTGCCAGTAATGTGGGGCCCCGAGGCACCGGGGAGCTGTTTTTT. Its translation is CASNVGPRGTGELFF. The entire variable domain, with the rest obtained from reference TRBV19 and TRBJ2-2, is as follows: DGGITQSPKYLFRKEGQNVTLSCEQNLNHDAMYWYRQDPGQGLRLIYYSQIVNDFQKGDIAEGYSVSREKKESFPLTVTSAQKNPTAFYLCASNVGPRGTGELFFGEGSRLTVL.

The chain combines TRBV7-2 with TRBJ2-7; 9 bases agree with TRBD1. Germline CDR1 reads SGHTA; CDR2 reads FQGNSA. With 3 bases clipped from V and 5 bases from J, the junction kept 2 bases outside the gene matches. The CDR3 is made up of 13 amino acids. The CDR3 coding sequence is TGTGCCAGCAGCTTGGGACAGGGAAACGAGCAGTACGTC. Translated, it gives CASSLGQGNEQYV.

The V gene is TRBV19, the J gene TRBJ2-3, with D perhaps TRBD1 (7 bases). V gave up 5 bases and J gave up 0 bases, with 18 bases separating them. The CDR3 length is 17 residues. Germline CDR1 is LNHDA and CDR2 is SQIVND (reference sequence). The CDR3 is CASSGGGGHPSTDTQYF. Written as DNA, the CDR3 is TGTGCCAGTAGTGGAGGGGGCGGACATCCTAGCACAGATACGCAGTATTTT.

The chain employs TRBV5-1 and TRBJ1-6, with D possibly being TRBD1 (5 bases). Deletions cut 3 bases from V and 1 base from J, with 8 bases between. Germline-derived CDR1 and CDR2 are SGHRS and YFSETQ. CDR3 length: 15 residues. Here the CDR3 reads CASSSRESYNSPLHF. In DNA, the CDR3 is TGCGCCAGCAGCTCCAGGGAGTCCTATAATTCACCCCTCCACTTT.

This clone occurred a few times. V usage is TRBV5-1 and J usage is TRBJ1-2; D gene ambiguous. Germline V gives CDR1 SGHRS, CDR2 YFSETQ. CDR3 length: 13 residues. V gave up 2 bases and J gave up 1 base, with 6 bases separating them. This CDR3 is CASSLTFNYGYTF. The CDR3 DNA reads as TGCGCCAGCAGCTTAACATTTAACTATGGCTACACCTTC.

The chain recombines TRBV5-8 with TRBJ2-2; D unclear. V shed 0 bases and J shed 3 bases, with 3 bases lying between them. Germline V gene lookup returns CDR1 SGHTS and CDR2 YDEGEE. The CDR3 covers 13 residues. The DNA for the CDR3 is TGTGCCAGCAGCTTGGAGTACACCGGGGAGCTGTTTTTT. This codes for CASSLEYTGELFF.

This chain uses TRBV6-5 with TRBJ2-7, with 7 bases fitting TRBD1. The germline V gene encodes CDR1 MNHEY and CDR2 SVGAGI. The V gene end was trimmed by 0 bases and the J gene end by 7 bases; junction bases not matched to a gene: 9. This CDR3 region has 15 residues. The CDR3 region is CASSYSSAGGYEQYV. The CDR3 DNA reads as TGTGCCAGCAGTTACTCGTCGGCAGGGGGTTATGAGCAGTACGTC.

The chain employs TRBV7-6 and TRBJ2-5; TRBD2 might be the D (6 bases). From germline, CDR1 is SGHVS and CDR2 FNYEAQ. The CDR3 spans 13 residues. V was clipped by 5 bases and J by 5 bases, with 12 bases between them. CDR3 sequence: CASSMARGETQYF. In DNA form, the CDR3 reads TGTGCCAGCAGCATGGCCCGGGGGGAGACCCAGTACTTC.

This chain connects TRBV29-1 to TRBJ1-2; 7 bases align to TRBD1. The ends lost 7 bases at V and 2 bases at J; junction bases unmatched: 7. The V gene's germline CDR1 is SQVTM and CDR2 ANQGSEA. This CDR3 comprises 13 residues. The CDR3 region has the DNA TGCAGCGGTCAAGACAGGGACAACTATGGCTACACCTTC. Its translation: CSGQDRDNYGYTF. The variable domain in full, with the rest retrieved from reference TRBV29-1 and TRBJ1-2, is SAVISQKPSRDICQRGTSLTIQCQVDSQVTMMFWYRQQPGQSLTLIATANQGSEATYESGFVIDKFPISRPNLTFSTLTVSNMSPEDSSIYLCSGQDRDNYGYTFGSGTRLTVV.

The rearrangement uses TRBV7-2 and TRBJ2-2; 14 bases are shared with TRBD2. The CDR3 runs to 17 residues. Germline-derived CDR1 and CDR2 are SGHTA and FQGNSA. The J segment lost 7 bases and the V segment lost 5 bases, leaving 9 bases of the junction unmatched. CDR3 coding DNA: TGTGCCAGCAGCGCCCCGACTAGCGGGGGGGCTGTCGGGGAGCTGTTTTTT. Its translation is CASSAPTSGGAVGELFF.

This clone was observed a single time. The rearrangement links TRBV5-5 to TRBJ2-7; 8 nucleotides line up with TRBD1. Germline CDR1 SGHKS, CDR2 YYEKEE (reference sequence). V trimming: 0 bases; J trimming: 2 bases; junction bases outside the gene matches: 4. There are 15 residues in the CDR3. The CDR3 region has the DNA TGTGCCAGCAGCTTGGGTGGACAGGGTCCCTACGAGCAGTACGTC. As protein: CASSLGGQGPYEQYV.

V and J are TRBV7-9 and TRBJ1-2; D gene ambiguous. CDR3 length: 11 amino acids. Trimming pared 2 bases from V and 7 bases from J, leaving 5 bases between. Germline V gene data show CDR1 as SEHNR and CDR2 as FQNEAQ (reference sequence). The CDR3 reads CASSLMGGYTF. The CDR3 bases are TGTGCCAGCAGCTTAATGGGTGGCTACACCTTC.

This rearrangement joins TRBV5-5 to TRBJ1-2; D is perhaps TRBD1 (6 bases). Germline CDR1 is SGHKS and CDR2 is YYEKEE (reference sequence). The CDR3 is made up of 12 amino acids. V was shortened by 5 bases and J by 4 bases, with 9 bases between the two germline ends. DNA of the CDR3: TGTGCCAGCAGACGGGACACCTATGGCTACACCTTC. This encodes CASRRDTYGYTF.

The chain combines TRBV12-3 or TRBV12-4 with TRBJ2-1, with unresolved D. Between the trimmed V and J ends, which lost 5 bases and 6 bases, there was a span of 8 bases. CDR3 length: 12 residues. CDR3 DNA sequence: TGTGCCAGCAGTATGACACGCAATGAGCAGTTCTTC. It codes for CASSMTRNEQFF.

This clone was picked up one time. V is TRBV24-1 and J is TRBJ2-3, with TRBD1 as a possible D gene (6 bases). The CDR3 contains 15 residues. V lost 7 bases and J 0 bases, leaving 13 bases between the germline ends. CDR1 and CDR2 from the germline V gene are KGHDR and SFDVKD. The CDR3 region has the DNA TGTGCCACCAGCACACAGGGCCCTAGCACAGATACGCAGTATTTT. Translated: CATSTQGPSTDTQYF.

This clone came up a few times. This rearrangement joins TRBV24-1 to TRBJ1-2, with no clear D. This CDR3 region has 13 residues. The germline gives CDR1 KGHDR, CDR2 SFDVKD. With 9 bases removed from V and 6 bases from J, the gap between germline ends came to 16 bases. CDR3 sequence (DNA): TGTGCCACCCCCAATGTGATGCAGGATGGCTACACCTTC. This sequence encodes CATPNVMQDGYTF.

The chain uses TRBV14 and TRBJ2-5; tentatively, D is TRBD1 or TRBD2 (5 bases each). The germline V gene has CDR1 SGHDN and CDR2 FVKESK. This CDR3 has 14 residues. Deletions cut 4 bases from V and 2 bases from J, with 11 bases between. The CDR3 region has the DNA TGTGCCAGCAGCCTAAATTGGGGGCAAGAGACCCAGTACTTC. As protein: CASSLNWGQETQYF.

The chain carries TRBV29-1 and TRBJ2-5; D is undetermined. V dropped 3 bases and J dropped 5 bases, with 13 bases sitting between them. The CDR3 is 13 amino acids. CDR1 and CDR2 from the germline V gene are SQVTM and ANQGSEA. CDR3 in DNA: TGCAGCGTTGATGCCCCAGTCTCGGAGACCCAGTACTTC. Translating it yields CSVDAPVSETQYF.

The chain carries TRBV7-2 and TRBJ2-5, with 9 bases matching TRBD1. The CDR3 loop spans 13 amino acids. Unmatched junction bases numbered 1, after V lost 3 bases and J lost 5 bases. The germline V gene has CDR1 SGHTA and CDR2 FQGNSA. CDR3 DNA sequence: TGTGCCAGCAGCTTTGACAGGGGGGAGACCCAGTACTTC. It translates to CASSFDRGETQYF. The variable domain in full, completed from reference TRBV7-2 and TRBJ2-5, reads GAGVSQSPSNKVTEKGKDVELRCDPISGHTALYWYRQSLGQGLEFLIYFQGNSAPDKSGLPSDRFSAERTGGSVSTLTIQRTQQEDSAVYLCASSFDRGETQYFGPGTRLLVL.

V gene TRBV9 combines with J gene TRBJ2-2, with TRBD2 matching over 8 bases. This CDR3 is built from 16 residues. V was pared by 3 bases and J by 6 bases, with 10 bases of the junction left unmatched. Looked up from germline, CDR1 is SGDLS and CDR2 is YYNGEE. CDR3 region: CASSAGRLATSGELFF. Written as DNA, the CDR3 is TGTGCCAGCAGCGCAGGACGACTAGCGACGTCCGGGGAGCTGTTTTTT.

The chain has TRBV19 and TRBJ2-3; D perhaps matches TRBD2 (6 bases). This CDR3 contains 13 residues. CDR1 is LNHDA, CDR2 SQIVND, per germline (reference sequence). Trimming shortened V by 4 bases and J by 4 bases, and 9 bases separated the two germline ends. The CDR3 protein is CASSTGDSDTQYF. The CDR3, as DNA: TGTGCCAGTAGTACCGGGGACTCAGATACGCAGTATTTT.

The rearrangement joins TRBV6-5 to TRBJ2-5, with TRBD1 matching over 7 bases. V lost 6 bases and J lost 4; bases outside the gene matches: 5. CDR1 is MNHEY and CDR2 is SVGAGI in the germline V gene. The length of the CDR3 is 13 residues. CDR3 protein: CASRPDRAETQYF. CDR3 in DNA: TGTGCCAGCAGACCCGACAGGGCAGAGACCCAGTACTTC.

This clone occurred a few times. This chain links TRBV28 with TRBJ2-1, with 9 bases lining up with TRBD2. V trimming: 8 bases; J trimming: 3 bases; junction bases outside the gene matches: 11. Per germline, CDR1 MDHEN and CDR2 SYDVKM. The CDR3 contains 16 residues. The CDR3, as DNA: TGTGCCAGCGCTTTACTGGGGACTAGCTACTACAATGAGCAGTTCTTC. Its protein product is CASALLGTSYYNEQFF.

This chain joins TRBV11-2 and TRBJ2-1; TRBD1 agrees at 7 bases. The germline gives CDR1 SGHAT, CDR2 FQNNGV. Trimming at V came to 10 bases and at J to 2 bases, leaving 11 bases not matched to a gene. The CDR3 consists of 15 residues. The CDR3 region is CATQQQTGPYNEQFF. The CDR3, as DNA: TGTGCCACCCAGCAACAGACAGGGCCCTACAATGAGCAGTTCTTC.

The chain carries TRBV6-2 or TRBV6-3 and TRBJ2-7; tentatively, D is TRBD1 or TRBD2 (5 bases each). Trimming left V 2 bases short and J 0 bases short, with 14 bases between. CDR1 and CDR2 from the germline V gene are MNHEY and SVGEGT. This CDR3 comprises 16 residues. CDR3 sequence (DNA): TGTGCCAGCAGTTACCGCCGGTCGGGGCGCTCCTACGAGCAGTACGTC. Protein: CASSYRRSGRSYEQYV.

The V and J genes are TRBV6-2 or TRBV6-3 and TRBJ2-5, with D hard to call. The CDR3 spans 15 residues. Trimming left V 0 bases short and J 5 bases short, with 13 bases between. Looked up from germline, CDR1 is MNHEY and CDR2 is SVGEGT. CDR3 sequence: CASSYSSSYRETQYF. CDR3 DNA: TGTGCCAGCAGTTACTCGAGTTCGTATCGCGAGACCCAGTACTTC.

The chain couples TRBV29-1 to TRBJ1-5; unclear D gene. The V gene's germline CDR1 is SQVTM and CDR2 ANQGSEA. The V end was cut by 4 bases, the J end by 2 bases, with 9 bases between. The CDR3 runs 13 residues. The CDR3 nucleotides read TGCAGCGTTGGGGAGATGGGCAATCAGCCCCAGCATTTT. The encoded protein is CSVGEMGNQPQHF.

The J gene is TRBJ2-3, the V gene TRBV9, with 7 nucleotides matching TRBD2. This CDR3 has 17 residues. The germline gives CDR1 SGDLS, CDR2 YYNGEE. J gave up 0 bases and V 0 bases, and 7 bases lay outside the gene matches. CDR3 DNA: TGTGCCAGCAGCGTAGGGGTTGGAGCGGGGAGCACAGATACGCAGTATTTT. Protein: CASSVGVGAGSTDTQYF.

The chain uses TRBV6-1 and TRBJ1-4; D call uncertain. The CDR3 contains 17 residues. Between the trimmed V and J ends, which lost 2 bases and 5 bases, there was a span of 18 bases. The germline gives CDR1 MNHNS, CDR2 SASEGT. The CDR3 region has the DNA TGTGCCAGCAGTGAACCGTTCATACAAGCATTGAATGAAAAACTGTTTTTT. It codes for CASSEPFIQALNEKLFF.

On this clone itself: Different DNA sequences within this sample yield the same CDR3. This sequence joins TRBV7-2 and TRBJ2-5; 7 nucleotides line up with TRBD1. The CDR3 length is 13 residues. V shed 5 bases and J 5 bases; nucleotides not matched to a gene: 5. Germline-derived CDR1 and CDR2 are SGHTA and FQGNSA. CDR3 bases: TGTGCCAGCAGCCCCGACAGGGTGGAGACCCAGTACTTC. This codes for CASSPDRVETQYF.

The chain recombines TRBV30 with TRBJ2-1; no definite D call. V was shortened by 1 base and J by 8 bases, with 9 bases between the two germline ends. Germline-derived CDR1 and CDR2 are GTSNPN and SVGIG (reference sequence). CDR3 length: 12 residues. CDR3 nucleotide sequence: TGTGCCTGGAGTGGCCCGCCCCATGAGCAGTTCTTC. This translates into CAWSGPPHEQFF.